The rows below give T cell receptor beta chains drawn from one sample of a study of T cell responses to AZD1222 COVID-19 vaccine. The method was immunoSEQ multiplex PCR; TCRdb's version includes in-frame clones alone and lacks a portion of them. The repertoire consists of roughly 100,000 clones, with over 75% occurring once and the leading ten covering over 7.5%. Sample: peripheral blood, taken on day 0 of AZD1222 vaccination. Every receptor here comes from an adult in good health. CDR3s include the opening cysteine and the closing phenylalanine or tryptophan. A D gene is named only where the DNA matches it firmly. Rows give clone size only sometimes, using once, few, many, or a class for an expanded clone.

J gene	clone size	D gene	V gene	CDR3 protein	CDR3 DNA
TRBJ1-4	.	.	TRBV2	CASSIGGGNNEKLFF	TGTGCCAGCTCGATTGGGGGGGGGAATAATGAAAAACTGTTTTTT
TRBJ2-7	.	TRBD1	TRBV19	CASSILSVVGQGVDEQYF	TGTGCCAGTAGTATTCTGTCGGTTGTGGGACAGGGCGTTGACGAGCAGTACTTC
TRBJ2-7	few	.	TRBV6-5	CASLESGFYEQYF	TGTGCCAGCCTAGAGTCGGGTTTCTACGAGCAGTACTTC
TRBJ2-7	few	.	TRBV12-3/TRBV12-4	CASSPLGYEQYF	TGTGCCAGCAGCCCCTTGGGGTACGAGCAGTACTTC
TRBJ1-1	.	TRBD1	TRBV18	CASSQDRGNTEAFF	TGTGCCAGCTCACAGGACAGGGGGAACACTGAAGCTTTCTTT
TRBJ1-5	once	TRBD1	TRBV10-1	CASRGDSLHPPSHF	TGCGCCAGCAGAGGGGACAGCCTTCACCCTCCTTCGCATTTT
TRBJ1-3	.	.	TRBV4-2	CASSPVTGNTIYF	TGTGCCAGCAGCCCTGTCACTGGAAACACCATATATTTT
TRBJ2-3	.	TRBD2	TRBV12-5	CASGSRTSGRKEGLTDTQYF	TGTGCTAGTGGTTCGAGGACTAGCGGGAGGAAGGAGGGGCTCACAGATACGCAGTATTTT
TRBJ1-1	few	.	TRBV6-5	CASSKGELNTEAFF	TGTGCCAGCAGTAAGGGCGAGCTGAACACTGAAGCTTTCTTT
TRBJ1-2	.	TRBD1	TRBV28	CASSLLTPWTGKGLHF	TGTGCCAGCAGTTTATTGACACCCTGGACAGGGAAAGGCCTTCACTTC
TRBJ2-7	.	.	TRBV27	CASSSLLPVYEQYF	TGTGCCAGCAGCTCTCTCTTACCTGTTTACGAGCAGTACTTC
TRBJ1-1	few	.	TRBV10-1	CASSGFLEAFF	TGCGCCAGCAGCGGTTTCCTTGAAGCTTTCTTT